The present T cell receptor (beta chain) was sequenced within a study of blood T cell repertoires in COVID-19. The overall study: Italy, Spain and the United States were the sources of the convalescent and acute COVID-19 samples.

The J segment lost 3 bases and the V segment lost 3 bases, leaving 5 bases of the junction unmatched. Germline CDR1 and CDR2: LGHNT and FRNRAP. The CDR3 spans 16 residues. TCRdb's table, derived via immunoSEQ multiplex PCR, lists solely in-frame clones and lacks some. The sample lists about 280,000 clones, around 90% occurring once. This sequence joins TRBV12-5 and TRBJ2-5; TRBD2 matches 12 bases. The sequence was obtained from a woman between 35 and 50 years old who had recovered from COVID-19. The material sequenced was peripheral blood. The CDR3 DNA is TGTGCTAGTGGTTTTGGACTAGCGGGGTCAAAAGAGACCCAGTACTTC. Residues: CASGFGLAGSKETQYF.